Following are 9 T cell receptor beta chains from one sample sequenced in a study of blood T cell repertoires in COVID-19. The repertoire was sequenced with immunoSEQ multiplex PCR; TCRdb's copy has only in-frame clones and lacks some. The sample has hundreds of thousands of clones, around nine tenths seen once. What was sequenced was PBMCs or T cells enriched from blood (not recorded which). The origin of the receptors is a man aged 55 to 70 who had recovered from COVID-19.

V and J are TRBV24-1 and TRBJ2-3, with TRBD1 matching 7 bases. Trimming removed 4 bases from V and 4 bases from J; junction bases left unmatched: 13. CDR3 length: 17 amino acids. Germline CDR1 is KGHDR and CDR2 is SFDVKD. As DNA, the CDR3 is TGTGCCACCAGTGACCCTGGGACAGCTCCTTGGGCAGATACGCAGTATTTT. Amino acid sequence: CATSDPGTAPWADTQYF.

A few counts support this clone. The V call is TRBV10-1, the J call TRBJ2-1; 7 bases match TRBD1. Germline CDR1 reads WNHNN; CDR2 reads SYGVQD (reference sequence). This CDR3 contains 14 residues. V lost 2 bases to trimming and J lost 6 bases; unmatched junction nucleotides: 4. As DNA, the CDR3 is TGCGCCAGCAGTGAGAACAGGGGATTCAATGAGCAGTTCTTC. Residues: CASSENRGFNEQFF.

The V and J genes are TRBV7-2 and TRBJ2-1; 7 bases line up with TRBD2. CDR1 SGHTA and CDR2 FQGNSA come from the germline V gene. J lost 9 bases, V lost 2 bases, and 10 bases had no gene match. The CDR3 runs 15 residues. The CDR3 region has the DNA TGTGCCAGCAGCTTACGTGGGAGGGTGTACGGTGAGCAGTTCTTC. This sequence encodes CASSLRGRVYGEQFF.

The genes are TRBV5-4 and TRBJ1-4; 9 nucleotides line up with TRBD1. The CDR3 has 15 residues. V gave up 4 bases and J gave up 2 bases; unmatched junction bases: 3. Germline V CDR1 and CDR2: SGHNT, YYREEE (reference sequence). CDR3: CASSRDRATNEKLFF. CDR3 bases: TGTGCCAGCAGCCGGGACAGGGCGACTAATGAAAAACTGTTTTTT.

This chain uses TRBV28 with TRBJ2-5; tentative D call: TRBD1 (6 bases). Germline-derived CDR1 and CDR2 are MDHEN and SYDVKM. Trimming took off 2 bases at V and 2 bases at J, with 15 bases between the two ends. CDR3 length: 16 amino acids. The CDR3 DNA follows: TGTGCCAGCAGTTTAAGTATCCGGACAGCACAAGAGACCCAGTACTTC. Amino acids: CASSLSIRTAQETQYF.

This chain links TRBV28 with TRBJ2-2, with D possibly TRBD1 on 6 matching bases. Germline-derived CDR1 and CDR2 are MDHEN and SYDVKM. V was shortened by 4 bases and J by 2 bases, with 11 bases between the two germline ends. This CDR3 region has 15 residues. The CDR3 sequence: CASSSPGENTGELFF. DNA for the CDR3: TGTGCCAGCAGTTCCCCAGGGGAAAACACCGGGGAGCTGTTTTTT.

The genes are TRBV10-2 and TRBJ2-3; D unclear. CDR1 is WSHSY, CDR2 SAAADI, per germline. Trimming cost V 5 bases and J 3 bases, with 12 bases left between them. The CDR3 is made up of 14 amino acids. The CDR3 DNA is TGCGCCAGCAGTCGAACCACGAGGACAGATACGCAGTATTTT. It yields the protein CASSRTTRTDTQYF.

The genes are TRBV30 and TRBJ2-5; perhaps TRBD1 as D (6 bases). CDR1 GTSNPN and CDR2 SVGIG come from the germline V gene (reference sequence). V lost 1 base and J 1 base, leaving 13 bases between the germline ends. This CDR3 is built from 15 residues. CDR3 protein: CAWSDMQGFQETQYF. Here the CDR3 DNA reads TGTGCCTGGAGTGACATGCAGGGGTTCCAAGAGACCCAGTACTTC.

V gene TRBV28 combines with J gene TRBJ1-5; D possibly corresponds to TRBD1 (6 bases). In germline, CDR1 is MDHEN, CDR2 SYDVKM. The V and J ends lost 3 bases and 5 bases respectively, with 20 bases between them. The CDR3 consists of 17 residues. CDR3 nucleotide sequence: TGTGCCAGCAGTTTGGGGGGGACACCCAACCTCTATCAGCCCCAGCATTTT. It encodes CASSLGGTPNLYQPQHF.